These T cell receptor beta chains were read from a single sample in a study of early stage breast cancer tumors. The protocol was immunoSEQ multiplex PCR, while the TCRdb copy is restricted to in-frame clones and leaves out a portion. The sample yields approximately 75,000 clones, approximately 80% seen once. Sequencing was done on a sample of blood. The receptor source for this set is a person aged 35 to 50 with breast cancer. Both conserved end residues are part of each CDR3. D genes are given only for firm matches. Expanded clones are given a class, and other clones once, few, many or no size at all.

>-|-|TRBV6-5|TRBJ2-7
CASSYGTKSSYEQYF
TGTGCCAGCAGTTATGGGACAAAGAGCTCCTACGAGCAGTACTTC
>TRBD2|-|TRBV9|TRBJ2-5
CASSVGPSGGEQETQYF
TGTGCCAGCAGCGTAGGGCCTAGCGGGGGGGAACAAGAGACCCAGTACTTC
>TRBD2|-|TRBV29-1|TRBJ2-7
CSVEVGTSGTLQYF
TGCAGCGTTGAAGTCGGGACTAGCGGGACCTTGCAGTACTTC
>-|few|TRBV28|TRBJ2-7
CASSSGGEQYF
TGTGCCAGCAGCTCTGGGGGCGAGCAGTACTTC
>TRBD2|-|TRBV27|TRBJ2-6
CASSLRRGTGANVLTF
TGTGCCAGCAGTTTAAGGCGGGGGACTGGGGCCAACGTCCTGACTTTC
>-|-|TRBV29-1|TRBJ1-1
CSVEDREHRAEAFF
TGCAGCGTTGAAGATCGGGAACACAGGGCTGAAGCTTTCTTT
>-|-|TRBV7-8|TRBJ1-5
CASSLGGFGYSNQPQHF
TGTGCCAGCAGCTTAGGGGGTTTTGGATATAGCAATCAGCCCCAGCATTTT
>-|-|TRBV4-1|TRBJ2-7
CASSQGASVSYEQYF
TGCGCCAGCAGCCAAGGGGCTAGCGTCTCCTACGAGCAGTACTTC
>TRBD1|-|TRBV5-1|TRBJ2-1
CASSSGTGLENEQFF
TGCGCCAGCAGCTCCGGGACAGGGCTGGAGAATGAGCAGTTCTTC
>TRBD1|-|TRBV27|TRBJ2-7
CASSFLIGQGWHEQYF
TGTGCCAGCAGTTTCCTCATAGGACAGGGTTGGCACGAGCAGTACTTC
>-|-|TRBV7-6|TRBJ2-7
CASSLGREQYF
TGTGCCAGCAGCTTAGGGCGCGAGCAGTACTTC
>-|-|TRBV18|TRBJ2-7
CASSPPTGYEQYF
TGTGCCAGCTCACCACCGACAGGCTACGAGCAGTACTTC
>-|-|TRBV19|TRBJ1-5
CASKGGGLSNQPQHF
TGTGCCAGTAAGGGGGGGGGCCTTAGCAATCAGCCCCAGCATTTT
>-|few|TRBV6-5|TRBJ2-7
CASRTVSYEQYF
TGTGCCAGTCGGACGGTATCCTACGAGCAGTACTTC
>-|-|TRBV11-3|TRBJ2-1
CASSLGQNSYNEQFF
TGTGCCAGCAGCTTGGGGCAGAACTCCTACAATGAGCAGTTCTTC
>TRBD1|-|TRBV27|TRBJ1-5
CASSSGVRDSQPQHF
TGTGCCAGCAGTTCAGGGGTTCGGGACAGTCAGCCCCAGCATTTT
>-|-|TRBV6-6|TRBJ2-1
CASSYGVDEQFF
TGTGCCAGCAGTTACGGAGTTGATGAGCAGTTCTTC
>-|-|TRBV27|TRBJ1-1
CASSQASGTEAFF
TGTGCCAGCAGTCAGGCCTCGGGCACTGAAGCTTTCTTT
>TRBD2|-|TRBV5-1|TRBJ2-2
CASSLYAGAGELFF
TGCGCCAGCAGCTTGTACGCGGGAGCCGGGGAGCTGTTTTTT
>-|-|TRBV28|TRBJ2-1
CASSVYTWGTEQFF
TGTGCCAGCAGCGTATACACTTGGGGGACTGAGCAGTTCTTC
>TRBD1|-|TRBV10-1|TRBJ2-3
CASSESTQGANYF
TGCGCCAGCAGTGAGTCGACGCAGGGGGCTAATTATTTT
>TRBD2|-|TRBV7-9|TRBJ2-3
CASSPGTTSTDTQYF
TGTGCCAGCAGCCCCGGGACTACCAGCACAGATACGCAGTATTTT
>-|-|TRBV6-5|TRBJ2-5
CASSYSGGKQETQYF
TGTGCCAGCAGTTACTCAGGCGGGAAACAAGAGACCCAGTACTTC